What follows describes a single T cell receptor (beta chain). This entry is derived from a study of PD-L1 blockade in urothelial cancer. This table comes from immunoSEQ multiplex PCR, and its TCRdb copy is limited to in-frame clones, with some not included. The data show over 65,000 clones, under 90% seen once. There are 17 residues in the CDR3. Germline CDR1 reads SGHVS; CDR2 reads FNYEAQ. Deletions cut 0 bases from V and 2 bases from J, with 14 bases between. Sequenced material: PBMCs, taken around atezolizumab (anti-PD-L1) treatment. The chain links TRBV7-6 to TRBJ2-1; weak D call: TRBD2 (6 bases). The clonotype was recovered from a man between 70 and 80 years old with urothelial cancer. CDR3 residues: CASSLAMGEAPYNEQFF. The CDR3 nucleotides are TGTGCCAGCAGCTTAGCGATGGGGGAGGCTCCCTACAATGAGCAGTTCTTC.